A single sample gave rise to the 23 T cell receptor beta chains below, sequenced in a study of Tregs in tolerant kidney transplant recipients. Using immunoSEQ multiplex PCR, the repertoire was profiled, and TCRdb retains in-frame clones only, with some absent. The table records about 110,000 clones, roughly 90% of them present only once. The sequences come from CD4+ T cells from blood, collected before the transplant. These receptors were taken from a human donor who received a combined kidney and bone marrow transplant.

The chain carries TRBV6-5 and TRBJ2-1, with 14 bases that match TRBD2. Germline V gene lookup returns CDR1 MNHEY and CDR2 SVGAGI. The CDR3 covers 16 residues. V gave up 2 bases and J gave up 9 bases; unmatched junction bases: 6. The CDR3 DNA sequence: TGTGCCAGCAGTTACGCGGGACTAGCGGGGGCGGGTGAGCAGTTCTTC. This translates into CASSYAGLAGAGEQFF.

The rearrangement uses TRBV6-5 and TRBJ2-3, with D perhaps matching TRBD2 (6 bases). This CDR3 has 15 residues. Trimming removed 6 bases from V and 6 bases from J, with 19 bases in between. CDR1 is MNHEY, CDR2 SVGAGI, per germline. DNA for the CDR3: TGTGCCAGCAGGCGGGACCCGAGCCGCCCGGATACGCAGTATTTT. The encoded protein is CASRRDPSRPDTQYF.

The CDR3 loop reads CASSVVAGLGYTF. The CDR3 nucleotides read TGTGCCAGCAGCGTAGTGGCAGGGTTAGGCTACACCTTC. This chain joins TRBV9 and TRBJ1-2, with D perhaps TRBD1 (5 bases). V lost 0 bases and J lost 8, with 11 bases in between. The germline V gene encodes CDR1 SGDLS and CDR2 YYNGEE. The CDR3 length is 13 residues.

The rearrangement uses TRBV15 and TRBJ1-1; 8 nucleotides match TRBD1. Losses at the gene ends were 0 bases for V and 11 bases for J; bases not matched to a gene: 5. The CDR3 runs 13 residues. Per the germline V gene, CDR1 is LNHNV and CDR2 is YYDKDF (reference sequence). The CDR3 DNA reads TGTGCCACCAGCAGAGATTTGACAGGGGAGGCTTTCTTT. Protein product: CATSRDLTGEAFF. Combining the CDR3 with reference TRBV15 and TRBJ1-1 gives the whole variable domain DAMVIQNPRYQVTQFGKPVTLSCSQTLNHNVMYWYQQKSSQAPKLLFHYYDKDFNNEADTPDNFQSRRPNTSFCFLDIRSPGLGDTAMYLCATSRDLTGEAFFGQGTRLTVV.

The chain carries TRBV2 and TRBJ1-4; D is possibly TRBD1 (5 bases). The V gene's germline CDR1 is SNHLY and CDR2 FYNNEI. The germline V and J ends were trimmed by 7 bases and 6 bases, with 18 bases remaining between them. The length of the CDR3 is 15 residues. DNA for the CDR3: TGTGCCAGCACGGGCAGGGAAGCTTTGGATGAAAAACTGTTTTTT. Its translation is CASTGREALDEKLFF.

The chain joins TRBV5-1 to TRBJ1-1; possible D gene TRBD1, 5 bases. V lost 0 bases, J lost 6 bases, and 18 bases lay in between. Germline CDR1 and CDR2: SGHRS and YFSETQ. The CDR3 contains 16 residues. CDR3 nucleotides: TGCGCCAGCAGCTTGGAATATGCGGGGCGCGGCGCTGAAGCTTTCTTT. Amino acids: CASSLEYAGRGAEAFF.

This rearrangement joins TRBV13 to TRBJ2-7; 9 nucleotides align to TRBD1. J lost 0 bases, V lost 6 bases, and 18 bases had no gene match. This CDR3 has 19 amino acids. Germline lookup yields CDR1 PRHDT and CDR2 FYEKMQ (reference sequence). The CDR3 sequence: CASRLPFPTGGVSSYEQYF. In nucleotides, the CDR3 is TGTGCCAGCAGGTTGCCTTTCCCTACAGGGGGCGTTAGCTCCTACGAGCAGTACTTC.

The CDR3 nucleotides read TGCGCCAGCAGTGACGGGACTAGCGAGAATGAGCAAGTGTTCTTC. It specifies CASSDGTSENEQVFF. This chain uses TRBV10-1 with TRBJ2-1; 10 bases agree with TRBD2. The CDR3 has 15 residues. Losses at the gene ends were 3 bases for V and 15 bases for J; bases not matched to a gene: 14. Germline CDR1 and CDR2: WNHNN and SYGVQD (reference sequence).

This chain connects TRBV7-2 to TRBJ1-1; D remains unclear. The CDR3 covers 15 residues. Germline assignment: CDR1 SGHTA and CDR2 FQGNSA. Deletions cut 5 bases from V and 4 bases from J, with 17 bases between. The CDR3 protein is CASSGMTQVGTEAFF. As DNA, the CDR3 is TGTGCCAGCAGCGGCATGACGCAGGTTGGCACTGAAGCTTTCTTT.

This chain links TRBV19 with TRBJ1-4, with TRBD1 identical over 7 bases. With V trimmed by 5 bases and J by 4 bases, 7 bases remained unmatched. Germline CDR1 reads LNHDA; CDR2 reads SQIVND (reference sequence). This CDR3 contains 15 residues. In nucleotides, the CDR3 is TGTGCCAGTAGTCCTCGACAGGGAGGTAATGAAAAACTGTTTTTT. This codes for CASSPRQGGNEKLFF.

This sequence joins TRBV10-3 and TRBJ2-5, with D tentatively TRBD1 (5 bases). This CDR3 contains 15 residues. V lost 0 bases and J lost 5, with 13 bases in between. From germline, CDR1 is ENHRY and CDR2 SYGVKD. The CDR3 here is CAISESLGLKETQYF. The CDR3 coding sequence is TGTGCCATCAGTGAGTCGTTGGGGCTGAAGGAGACCCAGTACTTC.

The chain employs TRBV7-9 and TRBJ1-2; possibly TRBD1 for D (6 bases). Per the germline V gene, CDR1 is SEHNR and CDR2 is FQNEAQ (reference sequence). V lost 0 bases to trimming and J lost 9 bases, with 17 bases between them. The CDR3 is 15 amino acids. The CDR3 spells CASSLAQGRGRSYTF. The CDR3, as DNA: TGTGCCAGCAGCTTAGCGCAGGGCAGGGGTAGAAGCTACACCTTC.

The rearrangement uses TRBV27 and TRBJ2-7; 8 bases line up with TRBD1. Germline CDR1 is MNHEY and CDR2 is SMNVEV (reference sequence). Trimming removed 6 bases from V and 0 bases from J; junction bases left unmatched: 7. The CDR3 sequence is 15 residues long. This chain's CDR3 is CASRGRTGISYEQYF. The CDR3 region has the DNA TGTGCCAGCAGGGGGAGGACAGGGATCTCCTACGAGCAGTACTTC.

CDR3 in DNA: TGTGCCAGTAGTATTAGGGGACAGTATGAAAAACTGTTTTTT. Amino acid sequence: CASSIRGQYEKLFF. The V and J genes are TRBV19 and TRBJ1-4; 7 nucleotides match TRBD1. V was clipped by 3 bases and J by 6 bases; unmatched bases: 4. This CDR3 has 14 residues. In germline, CDR1 is LNHDA, CDR2 SQIVND (reference sequence).

The rearrangement links TRBV4-3 to TRBJ2-7; maybe TRBD1 (5 bases). CDR1 and CDR2 (germline): LGHNA, YSLEER. V lost 0 bases to trimming and J lost 1 base, with 10 bases between them. There are 15 residues in the CDR3. CDR3 DNA sequence: TGCGCCAGCAGCCAAGATACACAGGCGTCCTACGAGCAGTACTTC. Amino acids: CASSQDTQASYEQYF.

The chain uses TRBV11-2 and TRBJ2-7; D uncertain. V was shortened by 5 bases and J by 0 bases, with 5 bases between the two germline ends. CDR3 length equals 12 residues. Germline values: CDR1 SGHAT, CDR2 FQNNGV. CDR3 loop: CASSLGSYEQYF. The CDR3 DNA reads TGTGCCAGCAGCCTCGGCTCCTACGAGCAGTACTTC.

This chain uses TRBV29-1 with TRBJ2-2; D may be TRBD2 (5 bases). Germline CDR1 reads SQVTM; CDR2 reads ANQGSEA. Trimming took off 0 bases at V and 0 bases at J, with 11 bases between the two ends. This CDR3 has 16 residues. Written as DNA, the CDR3 is TGCAGCGTTGAAGATCGAGGACTCGCGAACACCGGGGAGCTGTTTTTT. This encodes CSVEDRGLANTGELFF.

The chain carries TRBV18 and TRBJ2-2; 7 bases map to TRBD1. There are 15 residues in the CDR3. From germline, CDR1 is KGHSH and CDR2 LQKENI. Unmatched junction bases numbered 3, after V lost 5 bases and J lost 0 bases. The DNA for the CDR3 is TGTGCCAGCTCAGGTCAGGGGGCGAACACCGGGGAGCTGTTTTTT. It is translated as CASSGQGANTGELFF.

This rearrangement joins TRBV2 to TRBJ1-1; D perhaps matches TRBD1 (5 bases). CDR3 length: 14 amino acids. V was clipped by 3 bases and J by 5 bases, with 13 bases between them. Germline V gene lookup returns CDR1 SNHLY and CDR2 FYNNEI. The CDR3 bases are TGTGCCAGCAGTGACCAGGGAAGGAGAACTGAAGCTTTCTTT. Encoded protein: CASSDQGRRTEAFF.

V gene TRBV7-2 combines with J gene TRBJ2-5; D not resolved. Trimming left V 6 bases short and J 2 bases short, with 10 bases between. Germline loops: CDR1 SGHTA, CDR2 FQGNSA. The CDR3 extends over 13 amino acids. As DNA, the CDR3 is TGTGCCAGCAGTGGCGGCTATCAAGAGACCCAGTACTTC. Translating it yields CASSGGYQETQYF.

The chain recombines TRBV5-6 with TRBJ1-4; D gene unclear. V lost 5 bases to trimming and J lost 7 bases, with 15 bases between them. Germline V gives CDR1 SGHDT, CDR2 YYEEEE. This CDR3 spans 14 amino acids. DNA for the CDR3: TGTGCCAGCAGGACTGTCGGGATAAGTGAAAAACTGTTTTTT. This gives the protein CASRTVGISEKLFF.

The chain is built from TRBV7-9 and TRBJ2-5, with D uncertain. Per germline, CDR1 SEHNR and CDR2 FQNEAQ (reference sequence). CDR3 size: 12 residues. V lost 5 bases, J lost 1 base, and 5 bases lay in between. In DNA, the CDR3 is TGTGCCAGCAGCCGGGTCCAAGAGACCCAGTACTTC. This encodes CASSRVQETQYF.

The chain is built from TRBV7-2 and TRBJ2-5, with D unresolved. The CDR3 spans 14 residues. Per germline, CDR1 SGHTA and CDR2 FQGNSA. V lost 1 base and J 1 base, leaving 7 bases between the germline ends. The CDR3: CASSLGSIQETQYF. The CDR3 nucleotides are TGTGCCAGCAGCTTAGGCAGTATCCAAGAGACCCAGTACTTC. Full variable domain (outside the CDR3, taken from reference TRBV7-2 and TRBJ2-5): GAGVSQSPSNKVTEKGKDVELRCDPISGHTALYWYRQSLGQGLEFLIYFQGNSAPDKSGLPSDRFSAERTGGSVSTLTIQRTQQEDSAVYLCASSLGSIQETQYFGPGTRLLVL.